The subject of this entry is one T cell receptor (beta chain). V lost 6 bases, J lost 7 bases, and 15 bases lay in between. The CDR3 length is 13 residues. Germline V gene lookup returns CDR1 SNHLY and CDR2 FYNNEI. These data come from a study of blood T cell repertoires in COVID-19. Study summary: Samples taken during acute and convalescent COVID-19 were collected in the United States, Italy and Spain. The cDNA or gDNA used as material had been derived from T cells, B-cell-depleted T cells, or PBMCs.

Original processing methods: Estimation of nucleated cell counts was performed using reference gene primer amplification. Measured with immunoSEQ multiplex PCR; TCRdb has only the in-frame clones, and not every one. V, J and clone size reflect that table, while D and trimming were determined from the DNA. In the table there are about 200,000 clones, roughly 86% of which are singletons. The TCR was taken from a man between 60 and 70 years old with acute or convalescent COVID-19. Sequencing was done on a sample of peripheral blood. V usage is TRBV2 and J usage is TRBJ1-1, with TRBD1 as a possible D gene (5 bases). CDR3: CASSRTGTGEAFF. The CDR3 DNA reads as TGTGCCAGCAGCCGCACCGGGACTGGTGAAGCTTTCTTT. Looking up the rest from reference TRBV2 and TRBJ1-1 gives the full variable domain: EPEVTQTPSHQVTQMGQEVILRCVPISNHLYFYWYRQILGQKVEFLVSFYNNEISEKSEIFDDQFSVERPDGSNFTLKIRSTKLEDSAMYFCASSRTGTGEAFFGQGTRLTVV.